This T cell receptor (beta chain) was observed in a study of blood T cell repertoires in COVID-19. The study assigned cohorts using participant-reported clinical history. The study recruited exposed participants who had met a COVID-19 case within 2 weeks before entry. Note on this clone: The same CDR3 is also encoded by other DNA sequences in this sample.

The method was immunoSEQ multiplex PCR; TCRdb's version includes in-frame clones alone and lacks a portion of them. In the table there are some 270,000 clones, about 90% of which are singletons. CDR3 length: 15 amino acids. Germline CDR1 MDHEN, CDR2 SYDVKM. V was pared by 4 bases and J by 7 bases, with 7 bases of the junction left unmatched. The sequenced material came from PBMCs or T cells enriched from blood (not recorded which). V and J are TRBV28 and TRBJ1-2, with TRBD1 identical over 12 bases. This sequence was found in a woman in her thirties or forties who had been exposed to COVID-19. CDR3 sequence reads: CASSSPGQGAFGYTF. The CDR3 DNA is TGTGCCAGCAGTTCACCGGGACAGGGGGCGTTTGGCTACACCTTC.